Listed below are T cell receptor beta chains from one sample, sequenced in a study of high-grade serous ovarian cancer treatment subgroups. The repertoire was sequenced with immunoSEQ multiplex PCR; TCRdb's copy has only in-frame clones and lacks some. This sample yields around 1,000 clones, of which 68% are seen a single time; approximately 9.6% belongs to the top ten. The sequenced sample was tumor tissue. The receptors derive from a human donor with high-grade serous ovarian cancer. Both conserved end residues are trimmed from each CDR3. The D gene is left open where the match is weak.

J	D	V	CDR3
TRBJ1-2	TRBD1	TRBV27	ASSFLRDSNYGYT
TRBJ1-1	.	TRBV29-1	SVVGARGNTEAF
TRBJ2-5	TRBD1	TRBV7-8	ASSDGIGGAETQY
TRBJ2-5	TRBD2	TRBV11-2	ASSKGLAEGETQY
TRBJ2-1	.	TRBV25-1	ASSEGGLRVFSYNEQF
TRBJ1-2	.	TRBV7-9	ASSSGMSGYT
TRBJ2-1	TRBD2	TRBV28	ASSSPNFAGANEQF
TRBJ2-3	.	TRBV4-3	ASSRLLPPGPSTDTQY
TRBJ1-1	.	TRBV7-8	ASRKVQGPSVEAF
TRBJ2-3	.	TRBV11-3	ASSGGRELSDTQY
TRBJ2-7	.	TRBV29-1	SVEGIQGTLGNYEQY
TRBJ1-6	.	TRBV21-1	ASSNGRSYNSPLH
TRBJ2-3	TRBD2	TRBV18	ASSPGLAADTQY
TRBJ2-7	TRBD1	TRBV7-9	ASSARDRGFYEQY
TRBJ2-1	.	TRBV18	ASSLLGNEQF